This record covers a single TCR beta chain. The CDR3 sequence is 15 residues long. Germline values: CDR1 MDHEN, CDR2 SYDVKM. Trimming cost V 1 base and J 8 bases, with 14 bases left between them. Method: immunoSEQ multiplex PCR; TCRdb's copy keeps in-frame clones and lacks some. The sample yields 50,000 to 70,000 clones, approximately 86% seen once. The data originate from a study of control samples from healthy donors and cancer patients. Sequencing was carried out using blood. The rearrangement uses TRBV28 and TRBJ1-4; no firm D call. This TCR was sampled from a man aged 50-60 years in good health. The CDR3, as DNA: TGTGCCAGCAGTTTATTTCCACCGGGTAGGGAAAAACTGTTTTTT. The encoded protein is CASSLFPPGREKLFF.